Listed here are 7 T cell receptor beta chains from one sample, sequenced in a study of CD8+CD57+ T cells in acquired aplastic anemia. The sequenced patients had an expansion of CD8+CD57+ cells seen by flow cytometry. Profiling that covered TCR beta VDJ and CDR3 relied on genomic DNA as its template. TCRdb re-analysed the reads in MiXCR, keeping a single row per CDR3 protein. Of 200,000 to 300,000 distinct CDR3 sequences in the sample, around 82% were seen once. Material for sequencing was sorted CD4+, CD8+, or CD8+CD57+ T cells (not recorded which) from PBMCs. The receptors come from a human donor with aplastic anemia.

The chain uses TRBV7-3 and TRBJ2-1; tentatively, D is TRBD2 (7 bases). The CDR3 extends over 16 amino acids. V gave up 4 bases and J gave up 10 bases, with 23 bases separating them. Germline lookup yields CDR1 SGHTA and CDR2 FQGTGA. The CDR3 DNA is TGTGCCAGCAGCTACCTAGGGGGGGGGAGGACCGGGGAGCAGTTCTTC. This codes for CASSYLGGGRTGEQFF.

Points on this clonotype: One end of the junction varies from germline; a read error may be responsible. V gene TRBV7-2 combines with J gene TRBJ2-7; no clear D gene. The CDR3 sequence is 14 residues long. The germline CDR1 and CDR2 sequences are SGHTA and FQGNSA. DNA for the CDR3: TGTGCCAGCAGCTCCCTAGAATCACCCTACGACCAGTACTTC. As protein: CASSSLESPYDQYF.

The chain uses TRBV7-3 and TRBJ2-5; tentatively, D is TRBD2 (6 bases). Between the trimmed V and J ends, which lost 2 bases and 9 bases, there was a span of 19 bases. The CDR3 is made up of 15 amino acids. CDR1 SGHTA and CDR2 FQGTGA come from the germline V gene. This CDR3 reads CASSLAGTPETPQYF. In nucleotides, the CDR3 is TGTGCCAGCAGCTTAGCGGGAACTCCGGAAACGCCCCAGTACTTC.

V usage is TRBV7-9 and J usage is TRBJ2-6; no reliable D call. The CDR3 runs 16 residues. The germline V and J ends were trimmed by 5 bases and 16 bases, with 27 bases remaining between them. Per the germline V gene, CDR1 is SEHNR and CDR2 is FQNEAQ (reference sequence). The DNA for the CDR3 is TGTGCCAGCAGCCCCTTGGGTAGCACAGAGACGCAGTATCTGACTTTC. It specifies CASSPLGSTETQYLTF. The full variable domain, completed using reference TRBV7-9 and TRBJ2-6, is DTGVSQNPRHKITKRGQNVTFRCDPISEHNRLYWYRQTLGQGPEFLTYFQNEAQLEKSRLLSDRFSAERPKGSFSTLEIQRTEQGDSAMYLCASSPLGSTETQYLTFGAGSRLTVL.

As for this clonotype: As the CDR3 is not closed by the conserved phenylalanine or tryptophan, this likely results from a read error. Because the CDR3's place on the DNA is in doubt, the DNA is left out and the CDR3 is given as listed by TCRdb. The CDR3 region is CASSFASAMSSYS. The chain carries TRBV7-3 and TRBJ1-5. Germline CDR1 reads SGHTA; CDR2 reads FQGTGA. The CDR3 totals 13 residues, both ends included.

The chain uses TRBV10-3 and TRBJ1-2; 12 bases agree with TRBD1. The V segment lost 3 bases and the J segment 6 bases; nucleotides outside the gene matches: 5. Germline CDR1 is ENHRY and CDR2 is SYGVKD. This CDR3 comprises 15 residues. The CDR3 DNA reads TGTGCCATCAGTGATCCGGGACAGGGGGCGGATGGCTACACCTTC. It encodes CAISDPGQGADGYTF.

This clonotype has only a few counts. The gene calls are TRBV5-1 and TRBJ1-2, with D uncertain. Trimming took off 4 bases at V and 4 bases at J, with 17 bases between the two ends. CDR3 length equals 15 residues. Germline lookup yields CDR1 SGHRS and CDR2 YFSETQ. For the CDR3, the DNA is TGCGCCAGCAGCGATTACAGCATCAACACCTATGGCTACACCTTC. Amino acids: CASSDYSINTYGYTF.